This TCR beta chain was sequenced for a study of OX40 agonist ivuxolimab in advanced cancers. At the level of the study: Of mixed ages from about 20 to 80 and averaging about 56 years, the group was almost 85% male. General study findings and limits: The antigens recognized by the expanded peripheral T cells, that is their antigen specificity, were not determined.

Sequenced by immunoSEQ multiplex PCR; TCRdb stores in-frame clones only, minus some. The sample has about 75,000 clones, 86% seen once. Germline CDR1 and CDR2: MNHEY and SVGAGI. Deletions cut 0 bases from V and 3 bases from J, with 5 bases between. The length of the CDR3 is 13 residues. With regard to this clone: What it binds is unknown.

Collection of blood occurred at baseline, at cycle 4 day 1, and at cycle 7 day 1. This sequence originates from an adult with an advanced solid tumor such as melanoma, head and neck, liver or kidney cancer. Material: CD4+ or CD8+ T cells sorted from blood, obtained in a trial of the OX40 agonist ivuxolimab. The J gene is TRBJ1-2, the V gene TRBV6-5; D gene ambiguous. CDR3 protein: CASSYSTDYGYTF. The CDR3 DNA is TGTGCCAGCAGTTACTCGACGGACTATGGCTACACCTTC.